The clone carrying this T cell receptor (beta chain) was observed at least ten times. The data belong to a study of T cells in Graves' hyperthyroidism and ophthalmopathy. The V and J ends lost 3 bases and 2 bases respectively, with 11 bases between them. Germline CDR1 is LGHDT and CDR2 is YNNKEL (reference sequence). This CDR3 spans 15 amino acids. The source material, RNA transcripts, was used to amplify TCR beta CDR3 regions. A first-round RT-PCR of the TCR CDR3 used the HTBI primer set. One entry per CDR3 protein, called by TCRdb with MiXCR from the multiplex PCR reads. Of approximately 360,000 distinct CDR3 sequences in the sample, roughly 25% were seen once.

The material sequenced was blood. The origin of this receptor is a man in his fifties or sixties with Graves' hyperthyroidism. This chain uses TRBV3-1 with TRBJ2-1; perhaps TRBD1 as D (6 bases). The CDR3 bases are TGTGCCAGCAGCCATTCCGGGACAACCTACAATGAGCAGTTCTTC. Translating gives CASSHSGTTYNEQFF.